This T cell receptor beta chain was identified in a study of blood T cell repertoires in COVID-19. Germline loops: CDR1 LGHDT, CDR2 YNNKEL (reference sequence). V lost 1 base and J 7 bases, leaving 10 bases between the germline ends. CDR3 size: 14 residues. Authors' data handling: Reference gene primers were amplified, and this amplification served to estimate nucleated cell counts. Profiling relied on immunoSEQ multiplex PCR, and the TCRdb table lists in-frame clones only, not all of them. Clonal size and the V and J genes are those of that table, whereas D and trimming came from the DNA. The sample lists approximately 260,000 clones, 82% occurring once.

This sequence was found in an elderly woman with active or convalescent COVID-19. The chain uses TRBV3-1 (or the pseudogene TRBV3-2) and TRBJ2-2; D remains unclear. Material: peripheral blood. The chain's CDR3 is CASSQADSLGELFF. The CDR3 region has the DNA TGTGCCAGCAGCCAAGCCGATTCACTCGGGGAGCTGTTTTTT.